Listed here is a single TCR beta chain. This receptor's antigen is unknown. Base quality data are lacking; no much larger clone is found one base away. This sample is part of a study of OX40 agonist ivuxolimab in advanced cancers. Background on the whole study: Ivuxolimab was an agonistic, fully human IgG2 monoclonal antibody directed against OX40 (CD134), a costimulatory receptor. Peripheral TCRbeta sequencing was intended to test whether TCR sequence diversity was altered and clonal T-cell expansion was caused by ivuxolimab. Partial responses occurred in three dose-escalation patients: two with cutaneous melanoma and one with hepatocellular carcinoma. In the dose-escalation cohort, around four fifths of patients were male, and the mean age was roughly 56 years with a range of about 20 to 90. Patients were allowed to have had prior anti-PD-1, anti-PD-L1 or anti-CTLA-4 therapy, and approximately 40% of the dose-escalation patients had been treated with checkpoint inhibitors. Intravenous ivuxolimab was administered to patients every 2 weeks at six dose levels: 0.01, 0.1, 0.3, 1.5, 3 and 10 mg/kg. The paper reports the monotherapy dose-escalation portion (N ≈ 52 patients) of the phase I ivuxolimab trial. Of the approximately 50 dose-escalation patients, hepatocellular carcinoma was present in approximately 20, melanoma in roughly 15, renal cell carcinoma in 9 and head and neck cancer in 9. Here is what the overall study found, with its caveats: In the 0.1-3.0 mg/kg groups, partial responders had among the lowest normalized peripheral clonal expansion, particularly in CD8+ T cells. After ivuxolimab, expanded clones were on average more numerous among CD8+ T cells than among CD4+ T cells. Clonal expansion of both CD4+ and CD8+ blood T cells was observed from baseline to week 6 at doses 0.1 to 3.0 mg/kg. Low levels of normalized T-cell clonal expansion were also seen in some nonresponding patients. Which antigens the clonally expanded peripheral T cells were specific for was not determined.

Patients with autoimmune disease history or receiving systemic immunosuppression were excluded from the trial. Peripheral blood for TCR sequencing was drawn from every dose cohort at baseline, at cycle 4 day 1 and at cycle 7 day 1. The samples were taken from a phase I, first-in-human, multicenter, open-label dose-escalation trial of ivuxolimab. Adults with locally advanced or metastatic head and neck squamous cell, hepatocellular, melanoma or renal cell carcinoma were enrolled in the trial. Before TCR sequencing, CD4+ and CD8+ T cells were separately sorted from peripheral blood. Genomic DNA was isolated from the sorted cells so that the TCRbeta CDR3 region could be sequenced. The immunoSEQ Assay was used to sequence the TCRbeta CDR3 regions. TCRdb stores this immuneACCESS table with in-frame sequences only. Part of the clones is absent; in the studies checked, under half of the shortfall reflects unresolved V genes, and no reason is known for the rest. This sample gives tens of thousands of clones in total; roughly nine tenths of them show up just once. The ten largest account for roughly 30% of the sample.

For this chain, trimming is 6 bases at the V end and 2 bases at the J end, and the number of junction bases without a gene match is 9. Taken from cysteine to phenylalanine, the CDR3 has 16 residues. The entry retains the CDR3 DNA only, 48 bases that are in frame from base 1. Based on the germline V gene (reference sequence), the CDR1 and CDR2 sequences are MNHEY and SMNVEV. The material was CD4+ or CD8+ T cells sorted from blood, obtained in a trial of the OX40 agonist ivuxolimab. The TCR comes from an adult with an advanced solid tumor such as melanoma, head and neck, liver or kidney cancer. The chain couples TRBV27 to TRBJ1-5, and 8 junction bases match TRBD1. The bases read TGTGCCAGCAGAGGACAGGGTGACGCGCGCAATCAGCCCCAGCATTTT. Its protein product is CASRGQGDARNQPQHF.